Each of the 15 T cell receptor beta chains below was sequenced from the same sample in a study of identical twins (dated by TCRdb to about 2016). The method was 5' RACE. These reads were obtained on an Illumina HiSeq 2000. TCRdb's own reprocessing of the public reads used fastp at Q25 and MiXCR and kept productive beta chains. Each CDR3 protein gets just one entry, which takes the most common genes and DNA from the rows behind it. This sample gives about 100,000 distinct CDR3 sequences in total; 5.9% of them show up just once. The ten largest clonotypes hold approximately 12% of the sample. Specimen: memory T cells sorted from blood. In light of the paper, this sample's cell subset or site label describes: CD45RO+ enriched T cells. The receptors shown here come from a woman aged 50 to 65 in good health.

The chain is built from TRBV10-2 and TRBJ2-1; 7 bases are a match to TRBD2. V shed 4 bases, J shed 1 base, and the junction held 4 bases outside the gene matches. CDR3 length: 15 residues. Germline loops: CDR1 WSHSY, CDR2 SAAADI. The chain's CDR3 is CASSGTSMSYNEQFF. In DNA, the CDR3 is TGCGCCAGCAGTGGGACTAGTATGTCCTACAATGAGCAGTTCTTC.

The chain combines TRBV5-5 with TRBJ2-7; D gene uncertain. The CDR3 extends over 13 amino acids. Germline V gene data show CDR1 as SGHKS and CDR2 as YYEKEE (reference sequence). Trimming stripped 0 bases from V and 6 bases from J, with 10 bases between. In DNA form, the CDR3 reads TGTGCCAGCAGCTTGGGCCCCACGGGCGAGCAGTACTTC. This gives the protein CASSLGPTGEQYF.

This clonotype was picked up many times. The chain joins TRBV4-2 to TRBJ2-1; 10 nucleotides align to TRBD2. V gave up 4 bases and J gave up 6 bases; unmatched junction bases: 6. Germline V CDR1 and CDR2: LGHNA, YNFKEQ. This CDR3 is 15 amino acids long. The CDR3 region is CASSPRTSGLNEQFF. The CDR3 DNA reads as TGTGCCAGCAGCCCCCGGACTAGCGGCCTCAATGAGCAGTTCTTC.

The genes are TRBV12-3 or TRBV12-4 and TRBJ1-3; 8 nucleotides agree with TRBD1. This CDR3 is 15 amino acids long. The trim removed 7 bases at V and 2 bases at J, leaving 7 bases unmatched. DNA for the CDR3: TGTGCCAGCAACGCACAGGGGGTGACTGGAAACACCATATATTTT. Translation: CASNAQGVTGNTIYF.

This clonotype was found many times. The rearrangement joins TRBV20-1 to TRBJ1-1; D uncertain. CDR3 length: 15 residues. V dropped 0 bases and J dropped 1 base, with 12 bases sitting between them. The germline V gene encodes CDR1 DFQATT and CDR2 SNEGSKA (reference sequence). The CDR3: CSARDFSPPNTEAFF. The CDR3 coding sequence is TGCAGTGCTAGAGATTTTAGTCCACCGAACACTGAAGCTTTCTTT.

This clonotype has more than one count but fewer than ten. The chain recombines TRBV27 with TRBJ2-1; D perhaps matches TRBD2 (6 bases). Deletions cut 5 bases from V and 15 bases from J, with 17 bases between. CDR1 is MNHEY and CDR2 is SMNVEV in the germline V gene (reference sequence). CDR3 size: 12 residues. The CDR3 sequence: CASSRRLGTPFF. The DNA of the CDR3 is TGTGCCAGCAGTAGAAGGTTGGGGACTCCGTTCTTC.

This clonotype was detected ten times or more. This chain connects TRBV12-3 or TRBV12-4 to TRBJ2-1; 9 bases map to TRBD2. This CDR3 is built from 15 residues. V lost 0 bases, J lost 7 bases, and 4 bases stayed unmatched. The CDR3 reads CASSLASGSRNEQFF. CDR3 nucleotide sequence: TGTGCCAGCAGTTTAGCTAGCGGGAGTAGGAATGAGCAGTTCTTC.

This clonotype was picked up many times. The chain combines TRBV6-5 with TRBJ2-5; 9 bases agree with TRBD1. The germline V gene has CDR1 MNHEY and CDR2 SVGAGI. CDR3 length equals 13 residues. V lost 7 bases to trimming and J lost 5 bases; unmatched junction nucleotides: 5. CDR3 nucleotides: TGTGCCAGCACGGTCGGGACAGGGGAGACCCAGTACTTC. The encoded protein is CASTVGTGETQYF.

This clonotype was observed at least ten times. This sequence joins TRBV5-5 and TRBJ2-2; possible D gene TRBD1, 6 bases. In germline, CDR1 is SGHKS, CDR2 YYEKEE (reference sequence). The CDR3 totals 15 residues. V dropped 2 bases and J dropped 6 bases, with 14 bases sitting between them. In DNA form, the CDR3 reads TGTGCCAGCAGCTTAATCACAGGGAGACCCGGGGAGCTGTTTTTT. Protein: CASSLITGRPGELFF. The full variable domain, its missing parts supplied by reference TRBV5-5 and TRBJ2-2, is DAGVTQSPTHLIKTRGQQVTLRCSPISGHKSVSWYQQVLGQGPQFIFQYYEKEERGRGNFPDRFSARQFPNYSSELNVNALLLGDSALYLCASSLITGRPGELFFGEGSRLTVL.

This clonotype was counted ten times or more. The CDR3 spells CASSSISTGYNEQFF. In nucleotides, the CDR3 is TGTGCCAGCAGTTCCATATCGACAGGGTACAATGAGCAGTTCTTC. This chain links TRBV6-5 with TRBJ2-1; 7 positions agree with TRBD1. CDR3 size: 15 residues. Germline V gives CDR1 MNHEY, CDR2 SVGAGI. Unmatched junction bases numbered 7, after V lost 4 bases and J lost 4 bases.

This clonotype was seen ten or more times. The rearrangement uses TRBV6-1 and TRBJ2-3; possible D gene TRBD2, 5 bases. CDR3 length: 15 residues. Germline CDR1 MNHNS, CDR2 SASEGT. V lost 2 bases and J 4 bases, leaving 13 bases between the germline ends. The CDR3 nucleotides read TGTGCCAGCAGTGAAATCGGGGAGATCCCAGATACGCAGTATTTT. The encoded protein is CASSEIGEIPDTQYF.

This clonotype was counted between two and nine times. CDR3 region: CASSLSGRSGSPTEQFF. The CDR3 DNA is TGTGCCAGCAGCTTATCGGGACGTAGCGGGAGTCCCACTGAGCAGTTCTTC. The genes are TRBV7-7 and TRBJ2-1; 9 bases are a match to TRBD2. This CDR3 comprises 17 residues. Germline V gene data show CDR1 as SSHAT and CDR2 as FNYEAQ (reference sequence). Trimming took 2 bases from V and 9 from J; bases not matched to a gene: 14.

This clonotype has only a few counts. The V call is TRBV20-1, the J call TRBJ2-1; D gene unclear. The V end was cut by 5 bases, the J end by 4 bases, with 9 bases between. This CDR3 region has 12 residues. CDR1 DFQATT and CDR2 SNEGSKA come from the germline V gene (reference sequence). Here the CDR3 DNA reads TGCAGTGCTCCGAACTGGTACAATGAGCAGTTCTTC. The encoded protein is CSAPNWYNEQFF.

At least ten counts were recorded for this clonotype. The rearrangement joins TRBV4-2 to TRBJ2-1; D not certain. The V gene lost 0 bases and the J gene lost 9 bases, with 3 bases spanning the gap. Germline values: CDR1 LGHNA, CDR2 YNFKEQ. The CDR3 is 11 amino acids. CDR3 protein: CASSQETEQFF. CDR3 coding DNA: TGTGCCAGCAGCCAAGAGACTGAGCAGTTCTTC.

This clonotype was seen at least ten times. This rearrangement joins TRBV5-6 to TRBJ2-7; D might be TRBD2 (6 bases). The CDR3 contains 16 residues. CDR1 SGHDT and CDR2 YYEEEE come from the germline V gene. Between the trimmed V and J ends, which lost 1 base and 6 bases, there was a span of 20 bases. Here the CDR3 DNA reads TGTGCCAGCAGCTTGCGGAGGGAAGGGCTACTAGGCGAGCAGTACGTC. It yields the protein CASSLRREGLLGEQYV.